Presented here are 12 T cell receptor beta chains from one specimen sequenced in a study of patients and donors after allogeneic stem cell transplantation. TCRdb analysed the RT-PCR reads with MiXCR anew, one entry per CDR3 protein. The sample consists of about 40,000 distinct CDR3 sequences, under 40% of them appearing once. Input material: blood, either unsorted or a sorted T cell fraction (not recorded which). The origin of the receptors is a human donor who was either an allogeneic HSCT recipient or a stem cell or donor lymphocyte infusion donor (not recorded which). It is not recorded whose cells these are; they may come from a transplant donor.

This rearrangement joins TRBV12-3 or TRBV12-4 to TRBJ2-2, with D perhaps matching TRBD1 (5 bases). Trimming took off 6 bases at V and 6 bases at J, with 17 bases between the two ends. This CDR3 comprises 15 residues. The CDR3 reads CASSKPGLRAGELFF. The CDR3 coding sequence is TGTGCCAGCAGCAAACCAGGGCTACGGGCCGGGGAGCTGTTTTTT.

The chain couples TRBV20-1 to TRBJ2-7; the D gene is possibly TRBD2 (5 bases). The CDR3 runs to 11 residues. The germline V gene has CDR1 DFQATT and CDR2 SNEGSKA (reference sequence). Trimming cost V 6 bases and J 3 bases, with 9 bases left between them. CDR3 sequence reads: CSAGANYEQYF. CDR3 bases: TGCAGTGCGGGAGCTAACTACGAGCAGTACTTC.

The rearrangement uses TRBV9 and TRBJ2-3; maybe TRBD2 (7 bases). Germline V lookup: CDR1 SGDLS, CDR2 YYNGEE. V lost 3 bases and J lost 11, with 28 bases in between. This CDR3 is 17 amino acids long. CDR3 nucleotides: TGTGCCAGCAGCGCCTCCCCTGGGGGGGGCTTGTACCGGGAGCAGTATTTT. Its protein product is CASSASPGGGLYREQYF.

CDR3 loop: CASRGEGYPNYGYTF. DNA for the CDR3: TGTGCCAGCCGAGGGGAAGGGTATCCTAACTATGGCTACACCTTC. The chain has TRBV28 and TRBJ1-2; D is perhaps TRBD1 (5 bases). The CDR3 is 15 amino acids. Trimming removed 8 bases from V and 0 bases from J, with 16 bases in between. CDR1 and CDR2 from the germline V gene are MDHEN and SYDVKM.

This clonotype was found a few times. The chain joins TRBV3-1 to TRBJ2-3; D gene unclear. Trimming left V 3 bases short and J 2 bases short, with 12 bases between. Germline V gives CDR1 LGHDT, CDR2 YNNKEL (reference sequence). The CDR3 is 15 residues long. CDR3 loop: CASSQAGTFTDTQYF. The CDR3 nucleotides read TGTGCCAGCAGCCAGGCCGGAACCTTCACAGATACGCAGTATTTT.

The chain employs TRBV12-3 or TRBV12-4 and TRBJ2-7; D unresolved. V was pared by 6 bases and J by 2 bases, with 8 bases between. The CDR3 has 12 amino acids. This chain's CDR3 is CASSPHPYEQYF. CDR3 in DNA: TGTGCCAGCAGCCCCCACCCCTACGAGCAGTACTTC.

The chain employs TRBV20-1 and TRBJ1-6; D gene unclear. Trimming left V 6 bases short and J 8 bases short, with 14 bases between. The CDR3 runs 13 residues. CDR1 is DFQATT and CDR2 is SNEGSKA in the germline V gene (reference sequence). The CDR3 region is CSATWARDSPLHF. For the CDR3, the DNA is TGCAGTGCCACGTGGGCCCGGGATTCACCCCTCCACTTT.

The chain recombines TRBV7-9 with TRBJ2-7, with D unclear. CDR1 SEHNR and CDR2 FQNEAQ come from the germline V gene (reference sequence). The CDR3 sequence is 11 residues long. The germline V and J ends were trimmed by 5 bases and 3 bases, with 5 bases remaining between them. This chain's CDR3 is CASSPFYEQYF. For the CDR3, the DNA is TGTGCCAGCAGCCCGTTCTACGAGCAGTACTTC.

The CDR3, as DNA: TGTGCCAGCAGCGTAAGCGGAGGGCAAGAGACCCAGTACTTC. This translates into CASSVSGGQETQYF. The chain has TRBV9 and TRBJ2-5, with D tentatively TRBD2 (6 bases). Trimming shortened V by 1 base and J by 2 bases, and 9 bases separated the two germline ends. The length of the CDR3 is 14 residues. Germline V gives CDR1 SGDLS, CDR2 YYNGEE.

This clonotype was recorded at least ten times. This chain uses TRBV20-1 with TRBJ2-3; 12 nucleotides agree with TRBD2. CDR3 size: 17 residues. CDR1 and CDR2 from the germline V gene are DFQATT and SNEGSKA (reference sequence). Unmatched junction bases numbered 6, after V lost 0 bases and J lost 2 bases. The CDR3 region has the DNA TGCAGTGCTAGAGATCCACTAGCGGGAGGCAACACAGATACGCAGTATTTT. It yields the protein CSARDPLAGGNTDTQYF.

This clonotype was observed many times. V and J are TRBV18 and TRBJ2-3; D possibly corresponds to TRBD1 (5 bases). The CDR3 sequence is 15 residues long. Germline CDR1 and CDR2: KGHSH and LQKENI. The ends were cut back, 6 bases at V and 2 bases at J, with 15 bases in the middle. The CDR3 region is CASSLESRVTDTQYF. DNA of the CDR3: TGTGCCAGCTCTCTCGAGAGCAGGGTCACAGATACGCAGTATTTT.

The chain recombines TRBV4-3 with TRBJ2-4; perhaps TRBD2 as D (6 bases). Germline V gives CDR1 LGHNA, CDR2 YSLEER. The V end lost 0 bases, the J end lost 8 bases, and 17 bases lay between the germline ends. The CDR3 sequence is 16 residues long. This chain's CDR3 is CASSQDRMEGGDIQYF. The DNA for the CDR3 is TGCGCCAGCAGCCAAGATCGAATGGAGGGAGGCGACATTCAGTACTTC.